This T cell receptor beta chain stems from a study of post-analysis software for immune sequencing data. Study findings and constraints: There was significantly lower normalized Chao1 diversity in multiple sclerosis patients than in controls. The study found TRBV5-6, TRBV5-1 and TRBV20-1 among several TRBV segments more frequent in patients than controls.

Between the trimmed V and J ends, which lost 3 bases and 0 bases, there was a span of 15 bases. Germline V gives CDR1 MNHEY, CDR2 SVGAGI. This CDR3 has 17 residues. Unique molecular identifiers had been added to the TCR beta cDNA libraries. TCRdb reanalysed the PCR reads using MiXCR and keeps one entry per CDR3 protein. The sample includes 700,000 to 900,000 distinct CDR3 sequences, around 45% of them seen just once. On this clonotype itself: Its antigen is not identified.

The genes are TRBV6-5 and TRBJ2-4; no reliable D call. This receptor was taken from a girl aged 5 to 17 with multiple sclerosis. Material: blood. The CDR3 nucleotides read TGTGCCAGCAGTTATGCCCTCGGCCCTCTAGCCAAAAACATTCAGTACTTC. Translating it yields CASSYALGPLAKNIQYF.